This T cell receptor beta chain came from a study of blood T cell repertoires in COVID-19. Across the study: The study drew acute and convalescent COVID-19 samples from the United States, Italy and Spain. In each case, the material was cDNA or gDNA derived from T cells, B-cell-depleted T cells, or PBMCs.

Authors' methods: By means of reference gene primer amplification, nucleated cell counts were estimated. Data came from immunoSEQ multiplex PCR; TCRdb stores just in-frame clones and leaves some out. V, J and clone size derive from that table, while D and trimming were established from the DNA sequence. Of around 140,000 clones detected, approximately 81% appear once; the ten largest clones hold more than 1.4%. The CDR3 is 15 amino acids. V dropped 6 bases and J dropped 7; count of bases not matched to a gene: 9. The germline V gene encodes CDR1 MNHNY and CDR2 SVGAGI (reference sequence). The V call is TRBV6-6, the J call TRBJ2-2; 9 nucleotides line up with TRBD1. The origin of this receptor is a man in his 60s with acute or convalescent COVID-19. Sequences were obtained from peripheral blood. For the CDR3, the DNA is TGTGCCAGCAGCCGGGACAGGGCGAGCGTCGGGGAGCTGTTTTTT. The encoded protein is CASSRDRASVGELFF.